This section outlines one T cell receptor beta chain sequence together with its context. The data stem from a study of blood T cell repertoires in COVID-19. Study-level background: Sample material is recorded as cDNA or gDNA derived from T cells, B-cell-depleted T cells, or PBMCs.

Original processing methods: Estimated nucleated cell counts came from reference gene primer amplification. Clones were read by immunoSEQ multiplex PCR, and TCRdb kept only the in-frame ones, dropping some. Clone size and V and J calls were adopted from that table, with D and trimming inferred from the DNA. This sample has around 150,000 clones; around nine tenths occur once, and the top ten carry about 4.3%. Input material: peripheral blood. The clonotype comes from a woman in her 40s with acute or convalescent COVID-19.

The CDR3 DNA reads as TGTGCCAGCAGCCCCCCGGGGGTACGGTCCTACGAGCAGTACTTC. It codes for CASSPPGVRSYEQYF. The chain employs TRBV7-9 and TRBJ2-7; D is perhaps TRBD2 (6 bases). Germline V lookup: CDR1 SEHNR, CDR2 FQNEAQ (reference sequence). Trimming removed 5 bases from V and 1 base from J, with 15 bases in between. The CDR3 contains 15 residues.